This T cell receptor (beta chain) was identified in a study of cytomegalovirus exposure and HLA in healthy donors. Points from the study as a whole: In a later analysis, TCR beta V- and J-gene trimming showed a link to a missense DCLRE1C variant. Reported findings show TCR beta sequences accurately forecast HLA-A and HLA-B alleles in most subjects. An ancestry cluster, one associated with Asian ancestry, reportedly showed fewer N-insertions than the approximately 660-donor mean in a later analysis.

This clone was observed a few times. The antigen is unknown. This PCR relied on a set of 60 Vbeta primers and 13 Jbeta primers. Sequenced by immunoSEQ multiplex PCR; TCRdb stores in-frame clones only, minus some. The sample consists of about 140,000 clones, almost 85% of them appearing once. Germline V CDR1 and CDR2: MNHEY, SMNVEV (reference sequence). CDR3 length: 14 residues. Trimming shortened V by 6 bases and J by 0 bases, and 12 bases separated the two germline ends. Likely unrecorded immune exposures existed in these nominally healthy donors. This chain links TRBV27 with TRBJ2-7; D is perhaps TRBD2 (5 bases). Sequencing was performed on PBMCs. The sequence derives from a man aged 18 to 29 in good health and CMV-seropositive. DNA of the CDR3: TGTGCCAGCAGCAAGGGCACTAGCTCCTACGAGCAGTACTTC. Its translation: CASSKGTSSYEQYF.